This entry is about one TCR beta chain. The sample originates from a study of blood T cell repertoires in COVID-19. Whole-study context: Sites across the United States, Italy and Spain contributed samples from acute and convalescent COVID-19. In each case, the material was cDNA or gDNA derived from T cells, B-cell-depleted T cells, or PBMCs.

Authors' analysis steps: The assay estimated nucleated cells by amplifying reference gene primers. TCRdb's table, derived via immunoSEQ multiplex PCR, lists solely in-frame clones and lacks some. V and J calls plus clone size are reproduced from that table; the DNA served to infer D and trimming. The sample carries about 280,000 clones, about 85% recorded once. Two consecutive negative NP/OP PCR tests, clearance, or resolved symptoms defined Cohort 3 recovery. The TCR sequence derives from a woman aged 45-65 years who had recovered from COVID-19. The sequenced sample was PBMCs or T cells enriched from blood (not recorded which).

The CDR3 DNA sequence: TGTGCCAGCAGCCATCCGGGACAGGGAATAAGTGGCTACACCTTC. Encoded protein: CASSHPGQGISGYTF. This chain connects TRBV14 to TRBJ1-2; 9 positions match TRBD1. Trimming removed 3 bases from V and 7 bases from J; junction bases left unmatched: 9. Germline V gives CDR1 SGHDN, CDR2 FVKESK. The CDR3 is 15 amino acids.